This TCR beta chain was obtained from a study of blood T cell repertoires in COVID-19 (dated by TCRdb to 2018 to 2021). As for the study more broadly: Samples from collaborators originated in the United States, Italy and Spain and spanned both the acute and convalescent phases of COVID-19. Deeply sampled blood TCRbeta repertoires from subjects exposed to, actively infected with, or recovered from COVID-19 were included in the dataset. The prospective study material was composed of cDNA or gDNA derived from T cells, B-cell-depleted T cells, or PBMCs. The repertoires were released in a freely available public database meant as a resource for research on the immune response to SARS-CoV-2. Where HLA class I and class II types were available, the types were taken from metadata supplied by the sample provider, not from assay-based typing. The samples were drawn from the first 160 participants of the ongoing ImmuneRACE study and from about 1,200 subjects provided by 6 global collaborators. Sample metadata almost always included a de-identified subject ID, COVID-19 status, age in years and sex.

TCRbeta CDR3 regions were amplified from genomic DNA using the immunoSEQ Assay, a bias-controlled multiplex PCR. The original pipeline was this. Nucleated cell counts per sample were estimated from amplification of reference gene primers within the assay. To quantify the absolute abundance of each unique TCRbeta CDR3 rearrangement, sequence reads were collapsed and filtered. For each sample, productive Simpson clonality was calculated as the square root of Simpson's diversity index over productive rearrangements. TCRdb provides this immuneACCESS table in a form limited to in-frame rearrangements. Some clones are lacking; in checked studies, under half of them reflect an unresolved V gene, and why the rest are absent is not known. That table is the source of V, J and clone size, and D and trimming were worked out from the DNA. Here the sample has some 370,000 clones; 80% to 90% occur a single time. The top ten hold 1% to 1.5% of the sample.

The full study reports these points: Clinical and demographic metadata were provided uncurated, with the amount varying by source and participant.

Each collaborating institution followed its own protocols to collect whole blood in K2EDTA tubes. Collaborator samples were shipped for TCRbeta analysis as frozen whole blood, isolated PBMCs, or DNA extracted from either sample type. With respect to this clone: The specificity of this receptor is unknown. The sample holds no much larger clone one base away, and base qualities are not on file.

The CDR1 and CDR2 encoded by the germline V gene (reference sequence) are LNHDA and SQIVND. Counted from cysteine to phenylalanine, this CDR3 has 16 amino acids. The only DNA kept is the CDR3, 48 bases in frame from the first base. V and J lose 5 bases and 1 base, and a span of 15 bases separates them. The specimen sequenced was peripheral blood. The sequence was collected from a man in his forties or fifties with acute or convalescent COVID-19. Recombination joined TRBV19 with TRBJ1-5; perhaps TRBD1 is the D gene, with 6 bases matching. The CDR3: CASSAGALESNQPQHF. The DNA sequence is given as TGTGCCAGTAGTGCGGGGGCTCTTGAAAGCAATCAGCCCCAGCATTTT.